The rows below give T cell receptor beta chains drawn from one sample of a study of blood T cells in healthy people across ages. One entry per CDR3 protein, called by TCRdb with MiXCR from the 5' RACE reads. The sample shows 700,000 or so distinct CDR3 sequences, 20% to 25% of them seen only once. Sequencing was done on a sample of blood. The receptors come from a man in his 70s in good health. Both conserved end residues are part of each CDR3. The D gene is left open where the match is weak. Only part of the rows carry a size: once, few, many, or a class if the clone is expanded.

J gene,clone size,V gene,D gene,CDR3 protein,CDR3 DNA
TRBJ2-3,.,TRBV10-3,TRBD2,CATRTSGSFADTQYF,TGTGCCACCAGGACTAGCGGGAGTTTTGCAGATACGCAGTATTTT
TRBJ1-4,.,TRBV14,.,CASSSIQGMDEKLFF,TGTGCCAGCAGCTCCATACAGGGTATGGATGAAAAACTGTTTTTT
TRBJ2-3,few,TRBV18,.,CASSPLTASTDTQYF,TGTGCCAGCTCACCACTAACGGCCAGCACAGATACGCAGTATTTT
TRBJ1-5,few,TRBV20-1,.,CSATGPRGQGRKYSNQPQHF,TGCAGTGCTACCGGACCACGGGGCCAGGGGAGGAAGTATAGCAATCAGCCCCAGCATTTT
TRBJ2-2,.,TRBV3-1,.,CASSQVGGVGTGELFF,TGTGCCAGCAGCCAAGTCGGCGGCGTTGGCACCGGGGAGCTGTTTTTT
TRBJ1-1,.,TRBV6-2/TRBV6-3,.,CASSWQGAWPFF,TGTGCCAGCAGTTGGCAGGGAGCCTGGCCTTTCTTT
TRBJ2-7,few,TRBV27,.,CASSLLRSPGEQYF,TGTGCCAGCAGTTTACTCAGGTCCCCGGGCGAGCAGTACTTC
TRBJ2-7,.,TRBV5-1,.,CASSLVADYEQYF,TGCGCCAGCAGCTTGGTGGCAGACTACGAGCAGTACTTC
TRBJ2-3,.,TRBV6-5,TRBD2,CASSNLAGVSQYF,TGTGCCAGCAGTAACCTAGCGGGGGTCTCGCAGTATTTT
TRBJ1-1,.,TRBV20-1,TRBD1,CSAPDRVNTEAFF,TGCAGTGCTCCGGACAGGGTGAACACTGAAGCTTTCTTT
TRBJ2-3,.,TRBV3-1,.,CASSQGVTQYF,TGTGCCAGCAGCCAGGGGGTCACGCAGTATTTT
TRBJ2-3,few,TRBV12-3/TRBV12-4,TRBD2,CAGSTLGTSGGSSPDTQYF,TGTGCCGGCAGCACATTAGGGACTAGCGGGGGTTCCTCTCCAGATACGCAGTATTTT
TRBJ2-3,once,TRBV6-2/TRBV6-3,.,CASSYVPPTDTQYF,TGTGCCAGCAGTTACGTCCCACCCACAGATACGCAGTATTTT
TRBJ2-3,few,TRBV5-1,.,CASSPQASVGTQQYF,TGCGCCAGCAGCCCCCAAGCGTCGGTTGGGACTCAGCAGTATTTT
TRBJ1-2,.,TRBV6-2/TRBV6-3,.,CASSYGSGYGYTF,TGTGCCAGCAGTTACGGGTCGGGTTATGGCTACACCTTC
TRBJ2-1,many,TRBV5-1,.,CASSWGSGGIYNEQFF,TGCGCCAGCAGCTGGGGGAGTGGTGGGATCTACAATGAGCAGTTCTTC
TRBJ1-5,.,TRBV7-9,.,CASVGQGNQPQHF,TGTGCCAGCGTCGGCCAGGGGAATCAGCCCCAGCATTTT
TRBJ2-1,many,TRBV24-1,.,CATDGGEVANEQFF,TGTGCCACCGACGGCGGGGAGGTTGCCAATGAGCAGTTCTTC
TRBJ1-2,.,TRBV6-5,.,CASSFGLGGYTF,TGTGCCAGCAGTTTCGGGTTGGGTGGCTACACCTTC
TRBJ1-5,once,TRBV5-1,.,CASSPFGDSNQPQHF,TGCGCCAGCAGCCCTTTCGGGGATAGCAATCAGCCCCAGCATTTT